The 23 T cell receptor beta chains below all came from one sample that was sequenced in a study of blood T cell repertoires in COVID-19. The table came from immunoSEQ multiplex PCR; TCRdb's copy has only in-frame clones and leaves some out. Of about 42,000 clones in the sample, 70% to 90% are singletons; the top ten hold 6.2%. Sequencing was done on a sample of peripheral blood. These receptors came from a human donor in a cohort sampled during active COVID-19.

The J gene is TRBJ2-5, the V gene TRBV2; D gene uncertain. V was cut by 11 bases and J by 5 bases, with 12 bases left in between. The CDR3 is 11 residues long. Germline V gene lookup returns CDR1 SNHLY and CDR2 FYNNEI. The CDR3 bases are TGTGCCGCCACGGTTTGGGAGACCCAGTACTTC. Translated, it gives CAATVWETQYF.

The V gene is TRBV30, the J gene TRBJ2-3, with D maybe TRBD2 (5 bases). With 0 bases removed from V and 5 bases from J, the gap between germline ends came to 9 bases. Germline CDR1 GTSNPN, CDR2 SVGIG (reference sequence). This CDR3 comprises 13 residues. Here the CDR3 DNA reads TGTGCCTGGAGTGTGAGGGCGAGAGATACGCAGTATTTT. Its protein is CAWSVRARDTQYF. The full variable domain, in which reference TRBV30 and TRBJ2-3 provide the parts outside the CDR3, is SQTIHQWPATLVQPVGSPLSLECTVEGTSNPNLYWYRQAAGRGLQLLFYSVGIGQISSEVPQNLSASRPQDRQFILSSKKLLLSDSGFYLCAWSVRARDTQYFGPGTRLTVL.

The chain employs TRBV7-6 and TRBJ1-2; D is possibly TRBD1 (5 bases). V was trimmed by 4 bases and J by 5 bases, leaving 8 bases between them. The CDR3 extends over 12 amino acids. The V gene's germline CDR1 is SGHVS and CDR2 FNYEAQ. CDR3 bases: TGTGCCAGCAGCTCAGGGTTTTATGGCTACACCTTC. Amino acids: CASSSGFYGYTF.

J is TRBJ2-1 and V is TRBV11-2; TRBD2 aligns across 7 bases. After removal of 2 bases from V and 7 bases from J, the junction contained 17 bases not matched to a gene. The CDR3 loop spans 18 amino acids. CDR1 and CDR2 (germline): SGHAT, FQNNGV. The CDR3 DNA reads TGTGCCAGCAGCTTATTAGAATCGGGGACTACCTTATTAAATGAGCAGTTCTTC. It translates to CASSLLESGTTLLNEQFF.

The chain recombines TRBV7-2 with TRBJ1-3; D not resolved. The CDR3 is 15 amino acids. Germline CDR1 SGHTA, CDR2 FQGNSA. V was pared by 5 bases and J by 0 bases, with 11 bases between. CDR3 amino acids: CASSPPGFSGNTIYF. The CDR3 DNA sequence: TGTGCCAGCAGCCCACCAGGATTCTCTGGAAACACCATATATTTT.

V is TRBV6-6 and J is TRBJ1-5; maybe TRBD1 (5 bases). V gave up 5 bases and J gave up 1 base, with 24 bases separating them. This CDR3 has 19 amino acids. Germline V lookup: CDR1 MNHNY, CDR2 SVGAGI (reference sequence). CDR3: CASSQTLGREAGSNQPQHF. The CDR3 nucleotides are TGTGCCAGCAGTCAAACACTCGGTAGGGAAGCAGGGAGCAATCAGCCCCAGCATTTT.

The chain uses TRBV30 and TRBJ2-1; TRBD2 is a possible D gene (6 bases). Looked up from germline, CDR1 is GTSNPN and CDR2 is SVGIG (reference sequence). V lost 2 bases and J lost 6, with 8 bases in between. The CDR3 sequence is 12 residues long. In DNA form, the CDR3 reads TGTGCCTGGAGTAGGGGAGGCAATGAGCAGTTCTTC. Translating it yields CAWSRGGNEQFF.

The chain recombines TRBV6-5 with TRBJ1-6; 8 bases map to TRBD1. CDR3 length: 13 amino acids. Losses at the gene ends were 6 bases for V and 11 bases for J; bases not matched to a gene: 6. Germline values: CDR1 MNHEY, CDR2 SVGAGI. CDR3 nucleotide sequence: TGTGCCAGCAGACAGGGGGGAAGGGCACCCCTCCACTTT. It is translated as CASRQGGRAPLHF.

The chain carries TRBV7-2 and TRBJ2-2, with 12 bases identical to TRBD1. CDR3 length equals 16 residues. Germline V CDR1 and CDR2: SGHTA, FQGNSA. V shed 5 bases, J shed 9 bases, and the junction held 10 bases outside the gene matches. The CDR3 region is CASSPSPGTGGRELFF. CDR3 in DNA: TGTGCCAGCAGCCCAAGTCCCGGGACAGGGGGCCGGGAGCTGTTTTTT.

V usage is TRBV12-3 or TRBV12-4 and J usage is TRBJ2-2; D ambiguous. V dropped 5 bases and J dropped 5 bases, with 6 bases sitting between them. The length of the CDR3 is 12 residues. The CDR3 coding sequence is TGTGCCAGCAGTCTGAGGACCGGGGAGCTGTTTTTT. This codes for CASSLRTGELFF.

The chain recombines TRBV19 with TRBJ2-2; 12 nucleotides match TRBD2. CDR1 and CDR2 from the germline V gene are LNHDA and SQIVND (reference sequence). The trim removed 9 bases at V and 0 bases at J, leaving 8 bases unmatched. CDR3 size: 17 residues. Written as DNA, the CDR3 is TGTGCCAGCAAAAGGACTAGCGGGACCGCGAACACCGGGGAGCTGTTTTTT. Translation: CASKRTSGTANTGELFF.

This clone was recorded once. The chain recombines TRBV6-1 with TRBJ1-3; D is possibly TRBD1 (5 bases). CDR3 size: 15 residues. Trimming pared 0 bases from V and 8 bases from J, leaving 14 bases between. The germline V gene has CDR1 MNHNS and CDR2 SASEGT. The chain's CDR3 is CASSEADVAGDTIYF. The CDR3 nucleotides are TGTGCCAGCAGTGAAGCGGATGTAGCGGGGGACACCATATATTTT.

The genes are TRBV3-1 (or the pseudogene TRBV3-2) and TRBJ2-3; tentative D call: TRBD2 (5 bases). The V gene's germline CDR1 is LGHDT and CDR2 YNNKEL (reference sequence). The CDR3 is 13 amino acids. V was clipped by 2 bases and J by 5 bases, with 8 bases between them. The CDR3 DNA follows: TGTGCCAGCAGCCAACGGGGTGGAGATACGCAGTATTTT. It yields the protein CASSQRGGDTQYF.

This clone occurred a few times. The V and J genes are TRBV7-2 and TRBJ1-5, with a weak D call TRBD1 (5 bases). With 0 bases removed from V and 3 bases from J, the gap between germline ends came to 12 bases. The CDR3 extends over 16 amino acids. CDR1 is SGHTA and CDR2 is FQGNSA in the germline V gene. Written as DNA, the CDR3 is TGTGCCAGCAGCTTAGCGGGTGGCGGACACAATCAGCCCCAGCATTTT. It translates to CASSLAGGGHNQPQHF.

This clone has a handful of counts. This chain joins TRBV5-4 and TRBJ2-1; 7 nucleotides align to TRBD1. V gave up 10 bases and J gave up 1 base; unmatched junction bases: 11. The CDR3 consists of 15 residues. Germline lookup yields CDR1 SGHNT and CDR2 YYREEE (reference sequence). The CDR3 nucleotides read TGTGCCTTGCGATCACAGGGGAGATCCTACAATGAGCAGTTCTTC. Its protein is CALRSQGRSYNEQFF. The variable domain in full, with the rest retrieved from reference TRBV5-4 and TRBJ2-1, is ETGVTQSPTHLIKTRGQQVTLRCSSQSGHNTVSWYQQALGQGPQFIFQYYREEENGRGNFPPRFSGLQFPNYSSELNVNALELDDSALYLCALRSQGRSYNEQFFGPGTRLTVL.

V is TRBV9 and J is TRBJ2-4; D remains unclear. Trimming cost V 0 bases and J 6 bases, with 7 bases left between them. The CDR3 length is 13 residues. Germline V gene lookup returns CDR1 SGDLS and CDR2 YYNGEE. CDR3 amino acids: CASSVASGNIQYF. The CDR3 DNA reads TGTGCCAGCAGCGTAGCCTCGGGAAACATTCAGTACTTC.

The chain couples TRBV23-1 to TRBJ2-7, with 12 bases identical to TRBD2. TRBV23-1 is designated an ORF whose function remains uncertain. V was clipped by 0 bases and J by 3 bases; unmatched bases: 6. The CDR3 covers 17 residues. The CDR3 protein is CASSQSTSGGVDYEQYF. The CDR3 DNA sequence: TGCGCCAGCAGTCAATCGACTAGCGGGGGCGTCGACTACGAGCAGTACTTC.

The rearrangement links TRBV6-6 to TRBJ2-3; D call uncertain. The V gene's germline CDR1 is MNHNY and CDR2 SVGAGI (reference sequence). V gave up 6 bases and J gave up 2 bases, with 6 bases separating them. The CDR3 extends over 12 amino acids. As DNA, the CDR3 is TGTGCCAGCAGCCACACCACAGATACGCAGTATTTT. It encodes CASSHTTDTQYF.

The chain combines TRBV7-2 with TRBJ2-3; D possibly corresponds to TRBD2 (6 bases). Germline-derived CDR1 and CDR2 are SGHTA and FQGNSA. V was trimmed by 5 bases and J by 8 bases, leaving 26 bases between them. This CDR3 has 17 amino acids. The DNA for the CDR3 is TGTGCCAGCAGCACCCTTTTGAAGGGCCGGCTCGGGAGTACGCAGTATTTT. As protein: CASSTLLKGRLGSTQYF. Supplemented by reference TRBV7-2 and TRBJ2-3, the full variable domain reads GAGVSQSPSNKVTEKGKDVELRCDPISGHTALYWYRQSLGQGLEFLIYFQGNSAPDKSGLPSDRFSAERTGGSVSTLTIQRTQQEDSAVYLCASSTLLKGRLGSTQYFGPGTRLTVL.

The chain employs TRBV7-8 and TRBJ1-6, with 7 bases matching TRBD1. The CDR3 consists of 17 residues. Germline V gene lookup returns CDR1 SGHVS and CDR2 FQNEAQ. The V segment lost 0 bases and the J segment 7 bases; nucleotides outside the gene matches: 9. The CDR3 loop reads CASSLAPTGQWNSPLHF. CDR3 coding DNA: TGTGCCAGCAGCTTAGCCCCTACGGGACAGTGGAATTCACCCCTCCACTTT.

V usage is TRBV20-1 and J usage is TRBJ1-5; D gene ambiguous. The V gene's germline CDR1 is DFQATT and CDR2 SNEGSKA (reference sequence). V was cut by 3 bases and J by 5 bases, with 14 bases left in between. The CDR3 loop spans 14 amino acids. The CDR3 DNA sequence: TGCAGTGCTAGTTATGAACAGTTCCATCAGCCCCAGCATTTT. Its translation is CSASYEQFHQPQHF.

This clone showed up just a few times. The chain joins TRBV3-1 (or the pseudogene TRBV3-2) to TRBJ1-2; 8 bases are shared with TRBD1. The CDR3 consists of 13 residues. The germline V gene has CDR1 LGHDT and CDR2 YNNKEL (reference sequence). J was trimmed by 6 bases and V by 2 bases; bases with no gene match: 2. This CDR3 is CASSQQGANGYTF. CDR3 coding DNA: TGTGCCAGCAGCCAACAGGGGGCGAATGGCTACACCTTC.

This clone was seen only a few times. The V gene is TRBV9, the J gene TRBJ2-1, with TRBD1 identical over 10 bases. Germline V CDR1 and CDR2: SGDLS, YYNGEE. With 0 bases clipped from V and 12 bases from J, the junction kept 3 bases outside the gene matches. The CDR3 is 13 amino acids. The CDR3 DNA follows: TGTGCCAGCAGCGTAGCGGACAGGGGGGTGCAGTTCTTC. Its protein is CASSVADRGVQFF.